Below, one TCR beta chain is given with its context. Its antigen is not known. This entry belongs to a study of identical twins. The CDR3 covers 13 residues. V was trimmed by 6 bases and J by 4 bases, leaving 11 bases between them. In germline, CDR1 is SGHAT, CDR2 FQNNGV. Findings of the study overall: Shared out-of-frame alpha sequences (those common to twins) showed excess low generation probability. Within cord blood, abundant beta clonotypes carried fewer insertions, but memory repertoires showed no such trend.

After template switching added a universal primer site, the resulting cDNA carried unique molecular identifiers. TCRdb reanalysed the 5' RACE reads using MiXCR and keeps one entry per CDR3 protein. The sample shows 350,000 to 500,000 distinct CDR3 sequences, roughly 18% of them seen only once. The receptor was derived from a man aged 45-60 years in good health. This sequence joins TRBV11-2 and TRBJ2-3, with a weak D call TRBD2 (6 bases). The source material was naive T cells sorted from blood. The CDR3 bases are TGTGCCAGCAGACGACTAGTAGCAGATACGCAGTATTTT. Its protein is CASRRLVADTQYF.